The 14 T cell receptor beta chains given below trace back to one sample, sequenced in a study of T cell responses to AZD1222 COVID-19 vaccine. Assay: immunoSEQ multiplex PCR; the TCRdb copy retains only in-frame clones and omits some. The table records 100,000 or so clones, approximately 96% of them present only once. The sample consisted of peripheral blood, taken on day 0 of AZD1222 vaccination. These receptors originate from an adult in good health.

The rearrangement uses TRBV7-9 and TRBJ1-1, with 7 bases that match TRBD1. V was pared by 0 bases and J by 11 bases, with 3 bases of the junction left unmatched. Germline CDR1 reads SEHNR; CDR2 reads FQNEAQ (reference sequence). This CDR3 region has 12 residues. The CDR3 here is CASSLAGGRAFF. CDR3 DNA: TGTGCCAGCAGCTTAGCAGGGGGCCGTGCTTTCTTT.

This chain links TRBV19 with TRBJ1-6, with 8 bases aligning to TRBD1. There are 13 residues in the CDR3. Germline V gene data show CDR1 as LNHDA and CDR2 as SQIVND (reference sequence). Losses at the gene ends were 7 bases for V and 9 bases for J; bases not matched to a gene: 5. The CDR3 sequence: CASKGQVFSPLHF. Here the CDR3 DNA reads TGTGCCAGTAAGGGACAGGTTTTTTCACCCCTCCACTTT.

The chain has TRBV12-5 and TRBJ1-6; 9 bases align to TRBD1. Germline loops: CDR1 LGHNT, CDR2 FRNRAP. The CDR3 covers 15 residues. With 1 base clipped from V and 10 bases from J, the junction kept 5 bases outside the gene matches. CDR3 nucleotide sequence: TGTGCTAGTGGTTTGGGGGACAGGGTACGATCACCCCTCCACTTT. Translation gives CASGLGDRVRSPLHF. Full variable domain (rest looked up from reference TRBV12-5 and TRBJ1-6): DARVTQTPRHKVTEMGQEVTMRCQPILGHNTVFWYRQTMMQGLELLAYFRNRAPLDDSGMPKDRFSAEMPDATLATLKIQPSEPRDSAVYFCASGLGDRVRSPLHFGNGTRLTVT.

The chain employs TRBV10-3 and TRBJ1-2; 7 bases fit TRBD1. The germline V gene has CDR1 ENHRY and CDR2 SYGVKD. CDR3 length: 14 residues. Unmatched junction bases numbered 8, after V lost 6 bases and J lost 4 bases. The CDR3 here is CAISRGQSAYGYTF. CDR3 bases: TGTGCCATCAGCCGGGGACAGTCTGCCTATGGCTACACCTTC.

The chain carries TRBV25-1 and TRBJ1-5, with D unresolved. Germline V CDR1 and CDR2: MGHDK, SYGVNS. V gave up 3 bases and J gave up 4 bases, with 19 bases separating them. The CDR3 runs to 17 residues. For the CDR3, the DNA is TGTGCCAGCAGTGAGGCCGGAGGGTCGGAATTTAATCAGCCCCAGCATTTT. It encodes CASSEAGGSEFNQPQHF.

CDR3 region: CASSELAKKNYNEQFF. The CDR3 nucleotides read TGCGCCAGCAGTGAGCTGGCGAAAAAAAACTACAATGAGCAGTTCTTC. The V and J genes are TRBV10-2 and TRBJ2-1; no clear D gene. The length of the CDR3 is 16 residues. The ends were cut back, 2 bases at V and 3 bases at J, with 14 bases in the middle. Germline V lookup: CDR1 WSHSY, CDR2 SAAADI.

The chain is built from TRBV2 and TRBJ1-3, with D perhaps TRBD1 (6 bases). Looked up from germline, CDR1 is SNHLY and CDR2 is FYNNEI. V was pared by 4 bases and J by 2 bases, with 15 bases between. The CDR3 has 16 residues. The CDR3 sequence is CASSGGGRSAGNTIYF. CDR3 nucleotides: TGTGCCAGCAGTGGCGGGGGGCGCAGTGCTGGAAACACCATATATTTT. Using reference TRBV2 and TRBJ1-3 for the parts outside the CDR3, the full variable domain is EPEVTQTPSHQVTQMGQEVILRCVPISNHLYFYWYRQILGQKVEFLVSFYNNEISEKSEIFDDQFSVERPDGSNFTLKIRSTKLEDSAMYFCASSGGGRSAGNTIYFGEGSWLTVV.

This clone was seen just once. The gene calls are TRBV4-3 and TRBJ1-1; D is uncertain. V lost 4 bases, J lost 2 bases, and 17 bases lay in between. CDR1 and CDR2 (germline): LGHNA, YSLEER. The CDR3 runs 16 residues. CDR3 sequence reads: CASSPGDINSNTEAFF. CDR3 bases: TGCGCCAGCAGCCCAGGAGACATCAACTCTAACACTGAAGCTTTCTTT.

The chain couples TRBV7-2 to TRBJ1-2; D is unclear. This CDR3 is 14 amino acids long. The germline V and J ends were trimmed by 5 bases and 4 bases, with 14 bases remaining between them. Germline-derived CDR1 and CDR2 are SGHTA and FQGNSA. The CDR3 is CASSPPQALYGYTF. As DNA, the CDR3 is TGTGCCAGCAGCCCCCCCCAGGCCCTCTATGGCTACACCTTC.

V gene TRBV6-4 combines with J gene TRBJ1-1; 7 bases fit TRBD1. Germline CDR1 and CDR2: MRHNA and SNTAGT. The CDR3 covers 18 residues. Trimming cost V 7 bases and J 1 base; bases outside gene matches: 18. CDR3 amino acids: CASNNPPSYGTENTEAFF. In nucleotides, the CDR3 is TGTGCCAGCAATAACCCCCCCTCCTACGGGACAGAGAACACTGAAGCTTTCTTT.

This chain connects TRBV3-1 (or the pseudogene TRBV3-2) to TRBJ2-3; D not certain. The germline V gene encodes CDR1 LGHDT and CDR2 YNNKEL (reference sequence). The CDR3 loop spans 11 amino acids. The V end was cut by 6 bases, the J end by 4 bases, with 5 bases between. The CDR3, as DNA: TGTGCCAGCAGAGGACCAGATACGCAGTATTTT. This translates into CASRGPDTQYF.

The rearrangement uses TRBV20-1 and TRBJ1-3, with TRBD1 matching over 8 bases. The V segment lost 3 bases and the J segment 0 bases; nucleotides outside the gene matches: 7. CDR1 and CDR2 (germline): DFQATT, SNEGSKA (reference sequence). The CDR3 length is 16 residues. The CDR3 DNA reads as TGCAGTGCTAGTTTATCAGGGGGCCTCTCTGGAAACACCATATATTTT. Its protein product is CSASLSGGLSGNTIYF.

The CDR3 sequence: CASQEQDGYGYTF. The CDR3 nucleotides read TGTGCCAGCCAAGAACAGGACGGCTATGGCTACACCTTC. The genes are TRBV2 and TRBJ1-2; weak D call: TRBD1 (5 bases). Germline lookup yields CDR1 SNHLY and CDR2 FYNNEI. The CDR3 runs 13 residues. V lost 8 bases, J lost 4 bases, and 14 bases lay in between.

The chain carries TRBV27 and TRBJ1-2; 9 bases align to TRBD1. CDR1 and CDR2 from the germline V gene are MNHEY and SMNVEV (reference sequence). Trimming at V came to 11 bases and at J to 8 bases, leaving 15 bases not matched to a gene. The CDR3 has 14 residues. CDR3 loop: CASGTGLRFGGYTF. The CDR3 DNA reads TGTGCCTCGGGGACAGGGCTTAGATTCGGGGGCTACACCTTC.